This T cell receptor beta chain is drawn from a study of cytomegalovirus exposure and HLA in healthy donors. General study results and limits: The authors reported that TCR beta sequences could predict HLA-A and HLA-B alleles. These predictions were accurate for most subjects in the first cohort.

The PCR had 60 Vbeta and 13 Jbeta primers. Libraries were prepared by immunoSEQ multiplex PCR; TCRdb keeps only in-frame clonotypes and omits some of them. The sample lists around 100,000 clones, 81% occurring once. V was shortened by 0 bases and J by 1 base, with 12 bases between the two germline ends. Germline V gives CDR1 LGHNA, CDR2 YNFKEQ. The CDR3 has 16 amino acids. The table lists this clone with a few counts. No antigen is known for it. V and J are TRBV4-2 and TRBJ2-5; perhaps TRBD2 as D (6 bases). This clonotype was obtained from a woman between 70 and 85 years old in good health and CMV-seropositive. The source material was PBMCs. CDR3 bases: TGTGCCAGCAGCCAAGAAGCTGCGGGACTCCAAGAGACCCAGTACTTC. This codes for CASSQEAAGLQETQYF.